The 17 T cell receptor beta chains reported below all come from one sample, sequenced in a study of tumor and adjacent non-tumor tissue in lung cancer. RNA was extracted from bulk tissue without any cell sorting. More than 3 cm separated this lung sample from the edge of the tumor. A modified ARM-PCR protocol with three rounds of nested PCR amplified TCRbeta. Using its own MiXCR run on the multiplex PCR reads, TCRdb lists one record per CDR3 protein. The sample contains fewer than 100,000 distinct CDR3 sequences, 76% of which appear only once. Sequenced: distant non-tumor lung tissue. The receptors were sampled from a woman between 45 and 60 years old with non-small cell lung cancer.

This sequence joins TRBV24-1 and TRBJ2-1; the D gene is possibly TRBD2 (6 bases). The V gene lost 4 bases and the J gene lost 11 bases, with 17 bases spanning the gap. CDR1 and CDR2 from the germline V gene are KGHDR and SFDVKD. The CDR3 consists of 14 residues. The CDR3 reads CATSDSLAGDKQFF. The CDR3 DNA reads TGTGCCACCAGTGACTCACTAGCTGGGGATAAGCAGTTCTTC.

A word on this clonotype: Its ends do not fully match the called genes, so a read error is possible. The gene calls are TRBV5-1 and TRBJ2-2, with 10 bases lining up with TRBD2. CDR1 and CDR2 from the germline V gene are SGHRS and YFSETQ. CDR3 length: 16 amino acids. CDR3 DNA: TGCGCCAGCAGTTTGTTGACTAGCGGGTTGGTCGGGGTGCTGTTTTTT. It specifies CASSLLTSGLVGVLFF.

Points on this clonotype: A read error may account for a junction end that differs from germline. The chain has TRBV11-2 and TRBJ2-3; 12 bases are shared with TRBD2. CDR1 is SGHAT, CDR2 FQNNGV, per germline. The CDR3 length is 16 residues. CDR3 DNA: TGTACCAGCAGCGAGACTAGCGGGGGTATCACATATACGCAGTATTTT. The encoded protein is CTSSETSGGITYTQYF.

In regard to this clonotype: The germline gene is not matched at one end of the junction; a read error may be the cause. V and J are TRBV4-2 and TRBJ1-5; D is uncertain. In germline, CDR1 is LGHNA, CDR2 YNFKEQ. The length of the CDR3 is 15 residues. This chain's CDR3 is CACSQEPTSNQPQHF. CDR3 DNA: TGTGCCTGCAGCCAAGAACCCACTAGCAATCAGCCCCAGCATTTT.

Note on this clonotype: One end of the junction is discordant with germline, which a read error may explain. CDR3 amino acids: CASSEASGFSTDTQCF. In nucleotides, the CDR3 is TGTGCCAGCAGTGAGGCTAGCGGGTTTAGCACAGATACGCAGTGTTTT. The rearrangement links TRBV25-1 to TRBJ2-3; TRBD2 agrees at 8 bases. This CDR3 region has 16 residues. The germline gives CDR1 MGHDK, CDR2 SYGVNS. Variable domain in full (rest from reference TRBV25-1 and TRBJ2-3): EADIYQTPRYLVIGTGKKITLECSQTMGHDKMYWYQQDPGMELHLIHYSYGVNSTEKGDLSSESTVSRIRTEHFPLTLESARPSHTSQYLCASSEASGFSTDTQCFGPGTRLTVL.

Regarding this clonotype: At one end the junction does not follow the germline gene, possibly because of a read error. The chain employs TRBV4-1 and TRBJ1-4; D is perhaps TRBD1 (6 bases). Germline assignment: CDR1 MGHRA and CDR2 YSYEKL. The CDR3 loop spans 17 amino acids. CDR3 sequence (DNA): TGCGCCTGCAGCATCTCAGGGGATCTCGGATCTAATGAAAAACTGATTTTT. The encoded protein is CACSISGDLGSNEKLIF.

In the case of this clonotype: An end of the junction differs from the germline gene, which may be a read error. This rearrangement joins TRBV10-2 to TRBJ1-4; D gene unclear. Per the germline V gene, CDR1 is WSHSY and CDR2 is SAAADI. The CDR3 has 16 amino acids. CDR3 in DNA: TGTGCCAGCACGGATAGGGCGGGAACAACTAATGAAAAACTGTTTTTT. Translation: CASTDRAGTTNEKLFF.

Regarding this clonotype: An end of the junction differs from the germline gene, which may be a read error. CDR3 protein: CASSRSVASGEIQYF. Written as DNA, the CDR3 is TGTGCCAGCAGCCGCTCCGTAGCGTCAGGGGAGATCCAGTACTTC. This rearrangement joins TRBV6-2 or TRBV6-3 to TRBJ2-5, with D possibly matching TRBD1 (6 bases). The germline CDR1 and CDR2 sequences are MNHEY and SVGEGT. There are 15 residues in the CDR3.

To note about this clonotype: A junction end diverges from the germline sequence, so it may reflect a read error. This chain links TRBV6-5 with TRBJ2-2, with 7 bases lining up with TRBD2. Germline V gene sequence: CDR1 MNHEY, CDR2 SVGAGI. The CDR3 runs to 16 residues. The CDR3 loop reads CTSSYRTSGSTGELFF. The CDR3 DNA sequence: TGTACCAGCAGTTATCGGACTAGTGGGAGCACCGGGGAGCTGTTTTTT.

The gene calls are TRBV18 and TRBJ2-2; no clear D gene. V was trimmed by 3 bases and J by 7 bases, leaving 6 bases between them. The CDR3 is made up of 12 amino acids. From germline, CDR1 is KGHSH and CDR2 LQKENI. In DNA, the CDR3 is TGTGCCAGCTCACCTTCCGTCGGGGAGCTGTTTTTT. Protein sequence: CASSPSVGELFF.

On this clonotype itself: Compared with germline, one end of the junction differs, possibly owing to a read error. V is TRBV6-1 and J is TRBJ2-3; tentative D call: TRBD2 (5 bases). Germline CDR1 is MNHNS and CDR2 is SASEGT. The CDR3 runs 14 residues. The CDR3: CASTINFDGGTQYF. CDR3 DNA: TGTGCCAGCACCATCAATTTCGACGGAGGTACGCAATATTTT.

This clonotype was recorded many times. The V call is TRBV7-9, the J call TRBJ2-5; D remains ambiguous. The CDR3 covers 15 residues. Per the germline V gene, CDR1 is SEHNR and CDR2 is FQNEAQ (reference sequence). Trimming pared 3 bases from V and 4 bases from J, leaving 15 bases between. The CDR3 DNA follows: TGTGCCAGCAGCTTGTCTCCTAGGGCCCCAGAGACCCAGTACTTC. Its protein product is CASSLSPRAPETQYF. Together with reference TRBV7-9 and TRBJ2-5, the CDR3 gives the full variable domain: DTGVSQNPRHKITKRGQNVTFRCDPISEHNRLYWYRQTLGQGPEFLTYFQNEAQLEKSRLLSDRFSAERPKGSFSTLEIQRTEQGDSAMYLCASSLSPRAPETQYFGPGTRLLVL.

This clonotype was seen more than once but under ten times. Relative to the germline gene, one junction end is altered; a read error may explain this. The V call is TRBV29-1, the J call TRBJ2-1, with 8 bases fitting TRBD1. CDR1 SQVTM and CDR2 ANQGSEA come from the germline V gene. The CDR3 has 16 residues. CDR3 nucleotides: TGCAGCATTGAAGCTCAGGACAGGGTGACCTACAATGAGCAGTTCTTC. Amino acids: CSIEAQDRVTYNEQFF.

Regarding this clonotype: An end of the junction differs from the germline gene, which may be a read error. The gene calls are TRBV12-5 and TRBJ2-2, with D tentatively TRBD2 (6 bases). This CDR3 is built from 17 residues. Germline loops: CDR1 LGHNT, CDR2 FRNRAP. The CDR3 here is CACGSTRSGDPTGELFF. DNA for the CDR3: TGTGCTTGTGGTTCGACTCGTAGCGGAGACCCCACCGGGGAGCTGTTTTTT.

To note about this clonotype: Compared with germline, one end of the junction differs, possibly owing to a read error. J is TRBJ2-2 and V is TRBV18; tentatively, D is TRBD2 (5 bases). The CDR3 totals 16 residues. Germline-derived CDR1 and CDR2 are KGHSH and LQKENI. In nucleotides, the CDR3 is TGTGCCAGCCCACCACCGGGAAGGGTCGAAACCGGGGAGCTGTTTTTT. Its protein product is CASPPPGRVETGELFF.

The chain combines TRBV6-5 with TRBJ1-5; D might be TRBD1 (6 bases). This CDR3 has 15 amino acids. The germline gives CDR1 MNHEY, CDR2 SVGAGI. V lost 0 bases and J lost 11, with 17 bases in between. This chain's CDR3 is CASSYSNGGDRSQHF. The CDR3 DNA reads as TGTGCCAGCAGTTACTCGAACGGGGGCGATCGGTCCCAGCATTTT.

A note on this clonotype: A read error may produce the germline difference seen at one junction end. This chain connects TRBV12-3 or TRBV12-4 to TRBJ1-2; 7 bases align to TRBD1. CDR3 length: 17 residues. The CDR3 coding sequence is TGTGCCAGCAGTTTTCCAGAAGGAGAGGGGGCGGACTATGGCTGCACCTTC. Its translation is CASSFPEGEGADYGCTF.